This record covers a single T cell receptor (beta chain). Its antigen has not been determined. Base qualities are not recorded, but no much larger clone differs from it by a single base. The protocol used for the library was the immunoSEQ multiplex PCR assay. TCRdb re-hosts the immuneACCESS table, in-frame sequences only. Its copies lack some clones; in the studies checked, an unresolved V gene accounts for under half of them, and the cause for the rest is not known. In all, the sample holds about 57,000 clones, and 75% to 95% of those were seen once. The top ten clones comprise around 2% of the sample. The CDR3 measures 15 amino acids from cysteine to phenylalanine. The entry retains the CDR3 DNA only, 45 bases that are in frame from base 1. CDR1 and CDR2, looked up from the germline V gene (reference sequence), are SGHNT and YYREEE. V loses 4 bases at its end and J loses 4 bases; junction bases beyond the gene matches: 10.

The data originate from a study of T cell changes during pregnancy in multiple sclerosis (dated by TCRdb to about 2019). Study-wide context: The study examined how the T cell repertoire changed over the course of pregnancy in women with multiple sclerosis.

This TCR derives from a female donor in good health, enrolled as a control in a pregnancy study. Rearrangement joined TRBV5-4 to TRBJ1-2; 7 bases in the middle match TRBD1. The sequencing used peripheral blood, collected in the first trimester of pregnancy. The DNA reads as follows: TGTGCCAGCAGCGGGCAGGGGGGCAGTAGCTATGGCTACACCTTC. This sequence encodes CASSGQGGSSYGYTF.